The present T cell receptor beta chain was sequenced within a study of identical twins. Study outcomes and limitations: Fewer insertions characterized abundant cord blood beta clonotypes, whereas memory repertoires showed none.

MiXCR, run by TCRdb on the 5' RACE reads, gives a single entry per CDR3 protein. Of 450,000 to 500,000 distinct CDR3 sequences listed, roughly an eighth are singletons. With V trimmed by 2 bases and J by 8 bases, 8 bases remained unmatched. CDR1 is MDHEN, CDR2 SYDVKM, per germline. This CDR3 spans 15 amino acids. This clonotype was counted only a few times. Its cognate antigen is unknown. In addition, the sample was reused for a study of yellow fever vaccine responses in identical twins.

V usage is TRBV28 and J usage is TRBJ2-4; 8 positions agree with TRBD1. Sequencing was done on a sample of CD4+ T cells sorted from blood. The receptor comes from a woman under 30 in good health. This CDR3 is CASSLRTGTSYIQYF. The CDR3 DNA reads TGTGCCAGCAGTTTACGGACAGGGACGAGTTACATTCAGTACTTC. The entire variable domain, with the rest obtained from reference TRBV28 and TRBJ2-4, is as follows: DVKVTQSSRYLVKRTGEKVFLECVQDMDHENMFWYRQDPGLGLRLIYFSYDVKMKEKGDIPEGYSVSREKKERFSLILESASTNQTSMYLCASSLRTGTSYIQYFGAGTRLSVL.